These 9 T cell receptor beta chains were sequenced from one sample in a study of cytomegalovirus exposure and HLA in healthy donors. Primers: 60 Vbeta forward and 13 Jbeta reverse. Data came from immunoSEQ multiplex PCR; TCRdb stores just in-frame clones and leaves some out. The data hold 150,000 to 200,000 clones, with roughly 88% observed a single time. The source material was PBMCs. The receptor source for this set is a woman younger than 30 in good health and CMV-seronegative.

The chain couples TRBV6-1 to TRBJ2-6; weak D call: TRBD1 (5 bases). From germline, CDR1 is MNHNS and CDR2 SASEGT. This CDR3 spans 15 amino acids. Trimming took 7 bases from V and 1 from J, leaving 11 bases between them. The CDR3 bases are TGTGCCAGCACTCTGGCAGGGTCTGGGGCCAACGTCCTGACTTTC. Residues: CASTLAGSGANVLTF.

The chain links TRBV4-2 to TRBJ2-2, with D tentatively TRBD1 (5 bases). V was trimmed by 2 bases and J by 5 bases, leaving 18 bases between them. Germline V CDR1 and CDR2: LGHNA, YNFKEQ. This CDR3 is 17 amino acids long. The CDR3 loop is CASSQNPQGVGTGELFF. CDR3 bases: TGTGCCAGCAGCCAAAACCCCCAAGGGGTAGGGACCGGGGAGCTGTTTTTT.

The chain couples TRBV29-1 to TRBJ2-5; 11 bases map to TRBD2. The tail of the sequence fits TRBJ2-7 better, so the J call may be wrong. The CDR3 totals 14 residues. CDR1 and CDR2 (germline): SQVTM, ANQGSEA. The CDR3 sequence is CSVGLAGGLYEQYF. CDR3 DNA: TGCAGCGTTGGGCTAGCGGGGGGCCTCTACGAGCAGTACTTC.

The chain is built from TRBV21-1 and TRBJ1-1. TRBV21-1 is labeled a pseudogene. This CDR3 has 14 amino acids. CDR3 DNA: TGTGCCAGCAGCCGAACTTCCGGGGGTGCGGAAGCTTTCTTT. Protein sequence: CASSRTSGGAEAFF.

The chain employs TRBV5-6 and TRBJ1-3, with a weak D call TRBD1 (5 bases). Per germline, CDR1 SGHDT and CDR2 YYEEEE. V was cut by 1 base and J by 4 bases, with 12 bases left in between. The CDR3 has 15 residues. The CDR3 loop reads CASSLTQGQGNTIYF. In nucleotides, the CDR3 is TGTGCCAGCAGCTTGACGCAGGGTCAGGGAAACACCATATATTTT.

As DNA, the CDR3 is TGTGCCAGCAGCTCCTTAGACAGCCCTAACTATGGCTACACCTTC. It is translated as CASSSLDSPNYGYTF. V usage is TRBV7-9 and J usage is TRBJ1-2; D is perhaps TRBD1 (5 bases). The CDR3 is made up of 15 amino acids. In germline, CDR1 is SEHNR, CDR2 FQNEAQ (reference sequence). With 4 bases removed from V and 0 bases from J, the gap between germline ends came to 12 bases.

The chain has TRBV5-1 and TRBJ2-5, with D maybe TRBD1 (7 bases). Germline lookup yields CDR1 SGHRS and CDR2 YFSETQ. CDR3 length: 18 residues. The V end was cut by 4 bases, the J end by 4 bases, with 26 bases between. The CDR3 DNA is TGCGCCAGCAGCCAGGGGGGTAGATCTGGGTCCAGCGGAGAGACCCAGTACTTC. Translation gives CASSQGGRSGSSGETQYF.

J is TRBJ1-1 and V is TRBV7-9; D remains unclear. This CDR3 is 14 amino acids long. Germline V gives CDR1 SEHNR, CDR2 FQNEAQ (reference sequence). The V end lost 3 bases, the J end lost 7 bases, and 15 bases lay between the germline ends. In nucleotides, the CDR3 is TGTGCCAGCAGCTTGTCAGCGACCGTCCTTGAAGCTTTCTTT. It encodes CASSLSATVLEAFF.

CDR3 protein: CASRYGHFQPQHF. The CDR3, as DNA: TGTGCCAGCAGATACGGACACTTTCAGCCCCAGCATTTT. The chain carries TRBV28 and TRBJ1-5; tentative D call: TRBD1 (5 bases). This CDR3 spans 13 amino acids. The germline V gene has CDR1 MDHEN and CDR2 SYDVKM. V was trimmed by 6 bases and J by 6 bases, leaving 12 bases between them.